A single sample gave rise to the 2 T cell receptor beta chains below, sequenced in a study of shared clonotypes between healthy human individuals. TCRdb's copy holds only in-frame clones and misses some; the assay was immunoSEQ multiplex PCR. The sample lists more than 150,000 clones; over 80% were seen once. The sample consisted of naive CD4+ T cells sorted from blood. Sample subset: CD45RA+ positively selected. The receptors shown here come from a woman between 25 and 40 years old in good health.

V is TRBV5-1 and J is TRBJ1-2; D might be TRBD1 (5 bases). Trimming cost V 4 bases and J 1 base, with 8 bases left between them. In germline, CDR1 is SGHRS, CDR2 YFSETQ. The CDR3 covers 13 residues. CDR3 sequence reads: CASSPRDNYGYTF. DNA of the CDR3: TGCGCCAGCAGCCCCAGGGATAACTATGGCTACACCTTC.

The chain employs TRBV28 and TRBJ2-5, with 7 nucleotides matching TRBD2. The germline V gene encodes CDR1 MDHEN and CDR2 SYDVKM. The CDR3 consists of 15 residues. V lost 3 bases and J lost 2; bases outside the gene matches: 6. The CDR3, as DNA: TGTGCCAGCAGTTTTGTTGGGGGAGGGCAAGAGACCCAGTACTTC. It specifies CASSFVGGGQETQYF. Variable domain in full (rest from reference TRBV28 and TRBJ2-5): DVKVTQSSRYLVKRTGEKVFLECVQDMDHENMFWYRQDPGLGLRLIYFSYDVKMKEKGDIPEGYSVSREKKERFSLILESASTNQTSMYLCASSFVGGGQETQYFGPGTRLLVL.